A single sample gave rise to the 21 T cell receptor beta chains below, sequenced in a study of blood T cell repertoires in COVID-19. TCRdb keeps only in-frame clones here, not all; method: immunoSEQ multiplex PCR. The table records about 150,000 clones, about 83% of them present only once. Sequenced input: peripheral blood. These receptors all come from a woman in her 70s who had recovered from COVID-19.

The chain couples TRBV18 to TRBJ1-5; D uncertain. Trimming stripped 3 bases from V and 3 bases from J, with 3 bases between. Germline assignment: CDR1 KGHSH and CDR2 LQKENI. The CDR3 consists of 12 residues. The CDR3 nucleotides are TGTGCCAGCTCACCTTACAATCAGCCCCAGCATTTT. Encoded protein: CASSPYNQPQHF.

Turning to this clone: At one of its ends the junction is not consistent with the germline gene, which may arise from a read error. The genes are TRBV19 and TRBJ2-5; D uncertain. CDR1 is LNHDA and CDR2 is SQIVND in the germline V gene (reference sequence). The CDR3 sequence is 13 residues long. The CDR3 loop reads CASSIGPFREIDF. DNA of the CDR3: TGTGCCAGTAGTATAGGTCCGTTTCGTGAGATCGACTTC.

This clone has a handful of counts. The chain joins TRBV28 to TRBJ2-4; 9 nucleotides align to TRBD2. The CDR3 has 17 amino acids. V dropped 6 bases and J dropped 3; count of bases not matched to a gene: 12. CDR1 is MDHEN and CDR2 is SYDVKM in the germline V gene. CDR3: CASRSGGRVGGKNIQYF. The CDR3 bases are TGTGCCAGCAGGTCAGGCGGGAGGGTAGGTGGCAAAAACATTCAGTACTTC.

This sequence joins TRBV9 and TRBJ2-1, with 15 bases identical to TRBD2. Germline CDR1 and CDR2: SGDLS and YYNGEE. The CDR3 is made up of 19 amino acids. V trimming: 4 bases; J trimming: 4 bases; junction bases outside the gene matches: 12. The DNA of the CDR3 is TGTGCCAGCAGCCCAAGGACTAGCGGGAGGGCTGGAGGTTACAATGAGCAGTTCTTC. This sequence encodes CASSPRTSGRAGGYNEQFF.

This clone was observed a single time. The chain combines TRBV30 with TRBJ1-2, with D possibly matching TRBD1 (5 bases). The V end was cut by 3 bases, the J end by 8 bases, with 13 bases between. The CDR3 consists of 12 residues. Looked up from germline, CDR1 is GTSNPN and CDR2 is SVGIG (reference sequence). The DNA of the CDR3 is TGTGCCTGGAGGAATGGAGGGGACGGCTACACCTTC. As protein: CAWRNGGDGYTF.

The chain has TRBV30 and TRBJ2-7; D perhaps matches TRBD2 (6 bases). With 1 base removed from V and 3 bases from J, the gap between germline ends came to 10 bases. Germline V gene data show CDR1 as GTSNPN and CDR2 as SVGIG (reference sequence). The CDR3 totals 13 residues. CDR3 DNA: TGTGCCTGGAGTGCGGGACTTGGCTACGAGCAGTACTTC. This encodes CAWSAGLGYEQYF.

The chain employs TRBV28 and TRBJ2-7; 9 positions agree with TRBD1. CDR3 length: 16 amino acids. Germline CDR1 and CDR2: MDHEN and SYDVKM. Unmatched junction bases numbered 7, after V lost 3 bases and J lost 1 base. In DNA form, the CDR3 reads TGTGCCAGCAGTTTCCCCGACAGGGGGGGGTCCTACGAGCAGTACTTC. Encoded protein: CASSFPDRGGSYEQYF.

This clone was counted ten times or more. The chain combines TRBV12-3 or TRBV12-4 with TRBJ1-2; no definite D call. The CDR3 consists of 12 residues. Deletions cut 5 bases from V and 1 base from J, with 5 bases between. CDR3 in DNA: TGTGCCAGCAGTGGCCTTAACTATGGCTACACCTTC. Its translation is CASSGLNYGYTF.

The rearrangement links TRBV10-3 to TRBJ1-1, with TRBD1 as a possible D gene (6 bases). Germline CDR1 ENHRY, CDR2 SYGVKD. V gave up 10 bases and J gave up 4 bases, with 19 bases separating them. This CDR3 is 14 amino acids long. The CDR3 region is CATQTGAPVTEAFF. Here the CDR3 DNA reads TGTGCCACCCAGACAGGAGCTCCGGTCACTGAAGCTTTCTTT.

This clone has a handful of counts. The gene calls are TRBV19 and TRBJ2-1; 11 bases fit TRBD2. V lost 6 bases to trimming and J lost 9 bases; unmatched junction nucleotides: 16. The CDR3 runs to 17 residues. Germline lookup yields CDR1 LNHDA and CDR2 SQIVND (reference sequence). CDR3 sequence: CASSRPLGSGRAGEQFF. In nucleotides, the CDR3 is TGTGCCAGTAGCCGTCCTTTAGGTAGCGGGAGGGCCGGTGAGCAGTTCTTC.

J is TRBJ2-6 and V is TRBV7-2; the match to TRBD2 covers 9 bases. Germline V gene sequence: CDR1 SGHTA, CDR2 FQGNSA. The CDR3 totals 18 residues. J lost 1 base, V lost 5 bases, and 9 bases had no gene match. The DNA of the CDR3 is TGTGCCAGCAGCCACAGGGGTAGCGGGAGATCTGGGGCCAACGTCCTGACTTTC. Its protein is CASSHRGSGRSGANVLTF.

The chain combines TRBV6-5 with TRBJ2-7, with a possible D match to TRBD1 (6 bases). V dropped 2 bases and J dropped 5 bases, with 16 bases sitting between them. This CDR3 contains 15 residues. CDR1 MNHEY and CDR2 SVGAGI come from the germline V gene. The CDR3 reads CASSYLPDSPHEQYF. The CDR3 bases are TGTGCCAGCAGTTACCTCCCGGACAGCCCCCACGAGCAGTACTTC.

V and J are TRBV19 and TRBJ2-5; 10 nucleotides align to TRBD2. The CDR3 has 16 residues. V gave up 3 bases and J gave up 5 bases; unmatched junction bases: 9. Germline CDR1 reads LNHDA; CDR2 reads SQIVND (reference sequence). The CDR3 loop is CASSIGLAGAGETQYF. In nucleotides, the CDR3 is TGTGCCAGTAGTATCGGGCTAGCGGGGGCCGGGGAGACCCAGTACTTC.

V and J are TRBV7-2 and TRBJ2-1, with D possibly TRBD2 on 6 matching bases. This CDR3 is 17 amino acids long. Trimming removed 0 bases from V and 0 bases from J, with 12 bases in between. Germline V CDR1 and CDR2: SGHTA, FQGNSA. For the CDR3, the DNA is TGTGCCAGCAGCTTAGCCCGGGAGCGGAACTCCTACAATGAGCAGTTCTTC. Amino acids: CASSLARERNSYNEQFF.

The chain has TRBV5-6 and TRBJ2-7; perhaps TRBD2 as D (5 bases). V dropped 7 bases and J dropped 6 bases, with 17 bases sitting between them. Germline V gives CDR1 SGHDT, CDR2 YYEEEE. The CDR3 is made up of 13 amino acids. The CDR3 coding sequence is TGTGCCAGCCCTCCGGGGAGTGAATCCGAGCAGTACTTC. Its protein product is CASPPGSESEQYF.

The chain is built from TRBV7-3 and TRBJ2-3; possible D gene TRBD1, 6 bases. V was trimmed by 5 bases and J by 1 base, leaving 10 bases between them. The CDR3 consists of 14 residues. Germline V gene lookup returns CDR1 SGHTA and CDR2 FQGTGA. CDR3: CASSPRQGTDTQYF. CDR3 coding DNA: TGTGCCAGCAGCCCGAGACAGGGCACAGATACGCAGTATTTT.

This clone was observed a handful of times. CDR3 nucleotide sequence: TGTGCCAGCAGCTTAGACGGCTATGGCTACACCTTC. Translation: CASSLDGYGYTF. The chain employs TRBV7-9 and TRBJ1-2, with unresolved D. The CDR3 loop spans 12 amino acids. Germline V gene data show CDR1 as SEHNR and CDR2 as FQNEAQ (reference sequence). V lost 1 base to trimming and J lost 4 bases, with 4 bases between them.

Comment on this clone: Other DNA variants within this sample encode the same CDR3. The genes are TRBV6-1 and TRBJ1-2; D ambiguous. The ends were cut back, 1 base at V and 4 bases at J, with 13 bases in the middle. The CDR3 is made up of 15 amino acids. From germline, CDR1 is MNHNS and CDR2 SASEGT. This chain's CDR3 is CASSEGGGSLYGYTF. CDR3 nucleotides: TGTGCCAGCAGTGAAGGGGGAGGTTCGCTCTATGGCTACACCTTC.

V gene TRBV7-9 combines with J gene TRBJ1-1; D uncertain. Deletions cut 5 bases from V and 1 base from J, with 8 bases between. Looked up from germline, CDR1 is SEHNR and CDR2 is FQNEAQ (reference sequence). The length of the CDR3 is 13 residues. Here the CDR3 DNA reads TGTGCCAGCAGCAGCGGACCGAACACTGAAGCTTTCTTT. Protein: CASSSGPNTEAFF. Based on the CDR3 plus reference TRBV7-9 and TRBJ1-1, the full variable domain is DTGVSQNPRHKITKRGQNVTFRCDPISEHNRLYWYRQTLGQGPEFLTYFQNEAQLEKSRLLSDRFSAERPKGSFSTLEIQRTEQGDSAMYLCASSSGPNTEAFFGQGTRLTVV.

The chain combines TRBV9 with TRBJ2-5; TRBD2 is a possible D gene (6 bases). The CDR3 consists of 13 residues. From germline, CDR1 is SGDLS and CDR2 YYNGEE. Trimming stripped 0 bases from V and 5 bases from J, with 8 bases between. The CDR3 sequence: CASSVVGGETQYF. The CDR3 DNA sequence: TGTGCCAGCAGCGTAGTAGGAGGGGAGACCCAGTACTTC.

The rearrangement joins TRBV19 to TRBJ2-1; TRBD2 might be the D (5 bases). The CDR3 spans 17 residues. Germline CDR1 reads LNHDA; CDR2 reads SQIVND (reference sequence). V lost 7 bases to trimming and J lost 8 bases, with 27 bases between them. The CDR3 DNA reads as TGTGCCAGTACCCCAGTGGGTTTCATCGACCCCGGGGATGAGCAGTTCTTC. This translates into CASTPVGFIDPGDEQFF.